This T cell receptor beta chain stems from a study of graft-versus-host responses after intestinal transplantation. Overall study results and limits: Investigators detected GvH clones in recipient marrow, with some emerging earlier in ileum or blood.

Graft samples were processed, releasing intraepithelial and lamina propria lymphocytes. The assay was immunoSEQ multiplex PCR, and TCRdb's table has in-frame clones only and misses some. The repertoire holds tens of thousands of clones, about three quarters seen once, with around 2.9% in the top ten. Germline values: CDR1 LNHNV, CDR2 YYDKDF (reference sequence). This CDR3 contains 12 residues. The V end lost 4 bases, the J end lost 3 bases, and 6 bases lay between the germline ends. This clone was detected a few times. What it binds is unknown. The sample in question was ileum tissue, obtained 98 days after intestinal transplantation. This receptor was identified in a human patient who received an intestinal transplant, so some T cells may come from the graft donor. The chain is built from TRBV15 and TRBJ1-1; D uncertain. CDR3: CATSNRDTEAFF. The CDR3 nucleotides read TGTGCCACCAGCAATAGGGACACTGAAGCTTTCTTT.